This T cell receptor (beta chain) was profiled in a study of regulatory T cells in long-lasting Graves disease. Study-wide points: New patients shared 950 to 1,000 public clonotypes, fewer than the 2,500 to 3,500 shared by persistent patients.

This CDR3 contains 14 residues. V dropped 4 bases and J dropped 2; count of bases not matched to a gene: 4. Time point here: newly diagnosed GD, antithyroid drugs for less than 3 months. The authors made the TCR library using RNA they extracted from PBMCs. Arm-PCR with iRepertoire HTBI primers amplified the CDR3 regions for these TCR beta libraries. TCRdb reprocessed the multiplex PCR reads via MiXCR and lists one record per CDR3 protein. This sample has roughly 560,000 distinct CDR3 sequences, with about 16% found just once. This clonotype has a count of ten or more. The antigen is not known. This same sample was also part of a study on T cells in Graves' hyperthyroidism and ophthalmopathy. That publication notes: Blood shared most expanded thyroid clonotypes above 0.001.

The material sequenced was peripheral blood mononuclear cells (PBMCs), taken at new diagnosis, from a patient treated with antithyroid drugs. This clonotype was sampled from a woman aged 40 to 65 with Graves disease. The chain is built from TRBV12-3 or TRBV12-4 and TRBJ1-2; 7 bases line up with TRBD1. Here the CDR3 reads CASSSWDSNYGYTF. As DNA, the CDR3 is TGTGCCAGCAGTTCCTGGGACAGCAACTATGGCTACACCTTC.